The 11 T cell receptor beta chains listed next were all sequenced from one sample in a study of CD8 T cells in Susac syndrome. An amount of RNA that ranged from roughly 0.5 to 1 ug was reverse transcribed with random hexamers. TCRdb itself ran the immunoSEQ multiplex PCR reads through MiXCR, one entry per CDR3 protein. Of around 230,000 distinct CDR3 sequences listed, about 95% are singletons. The sequenced sample was CD4+ T cells from PBMCs. These receptors came from a human donor with multiple sclerosis.

J is TRBJ1-5 and V is TRBV30; 8 bases line up with TRBD1. The germline gives CDR1 GTSNPN, CDR2 SVGIG (reference sequence). There are 14 residues in the CDR3. V shed 2 bases, J shed 6 bases, and the junction held 6 bases outside the gene matches. This chain's CDR3 is CAWSPGQVVQPQHF. The CDR3 DNA reads as TGTGCCTGGAGTCCGGGACAGGTCGTTCAGCCCCAGCATTTT.

The chain combines TRBV30 with TRBJ2-3, with a tentative D call TRBD2 (6 bases). Germline CDR1 and CDR2: GTSNPN and SVGIG (reference sequence). The CDR3 sequence is 12 residues long. Deletions cut 2 bases from V and 6 bases from J, with 9 bases between. The CDR3 spells CAWSWLADTQYF. The CDR3 DNA is TGTGCCTGGAGTTGGCTAGCGGATACGCAGTATTTT.

V gene TRBV2 combines with J gene TRBJ1-1; D is perhaps TRBD1 (6 bases). Germline V gene sequence: CDR1 SNHLY, CDR2 FYNNEI. The CDR3 is made up of 15 amino acids. V lost 0 bases and J 8 bases, leaving 16 bases between the germline ends. The CDR3 protein is CASSEARGGAQEAFF. CDR3 DNA sequence: TGTGCCAGCAGTGAAGCGCGGGGGGGGGCCCAAGAAGCTTTCTTT.

The CDR3 reads CATSRPGPEQFF. In nucleotides, the CDR3 is TGTGCCACCAGCCGACCTGGACCGGAGCAGTTCTTC. This chain links TRBV15 with TRBJ2-1; D is unresolved. This CDR3 region has 12 residues. Trimming removed 5 bases from V and 10 bases from J, with 12 bases in between. Germline V gene sequence: CDR1 LNHNV, CDR2 YYDKDF (reference sequence). Complete variable domain (other parts from reference TRBV15 and TRBJ2-1): DAMVIQNPRYQVTQFGKPVTLSCSQTLNHNVMYWYQQKSSQAPKLLFHYYDKDFNNEADTPDNFQSRRPNTSFCFLDIRSPGLGDTAMYLCATSRPGPEQFFGPGTRLTVL.

The rearrangement joins TRBV6-2 or TRBV6-3 to TRBJ2-3; 7 bases are shared with TRBD1. Germline V gene data show CDR1 as MNHEY and CDR2 as SVGEGT. CDR3 length: 13 residues. J gave up 8 bases and V 2 bases, and 4 bases lay outside the gene matches. The CDR3 is CASSYGDRVTQYF. In DNA, the CDR3 is TGTGCCAGCAGTTACGGCGACAGGGTTACGCAGTATTTT.

The count of this clonotype is one. J is TRBJ1-1 and V is TRBV25-1; D might be TRBD1 (5 bases). V shed 5 bases and J shed 5 bases, with 18 bases lying between them. This CDR3 comprises 15 residues. Germline lookup yields CDR1 MGHDK and CDR2 SYGVNS. This CDR3 reads CASSPPGSRDTEAFF. The CDR3, as DNA: TGTGCCAGCAGTCCTCCCGGGAGCAGGGATACTGAAGCTTTCTTT.

The V and J genes are TRBV19 and TRBJ1-2, with D unclear. Germline CDR1 and CDR2: LNHDA and SQIVND (reference sequence). The CDR3 extends over 11 amino acids. V lost 5 bases and J lost 4, with 5 bases in between. CDR3 amino acids: CASSPTYGYTF. Written as DNA, the CDR3 is TGTGCCAGTAGTCCAACCTATGGCTACACCTTC.

This chain joins TRBV30 and TRBJ2-7; TRBD2 agrees at 7 bases. V trimming: 1 base; J trimming: 0 bases; junction bases outside the gene matches: 6. The CDR3 is 15 amino acids. Looked up from germline, CDR1 is GTSNPN and CDR2 is SVGIG (reference sequence). CDR3 nucleotides: TGTGCCTGGAGTGGTACAGCGGGGAGCTCCTACGAGCAGTACTTC. Translated: CAWSGTAGSSYEQYF.

This sequence joins TRBV12-3 or TRBV12-4 and TRBJ1-2; 11 bases are shared with TRBD1. This CDR3 has 15 residues. Trimming at V came to 2 bases and at J to 4 bases, leaving 3 bases not matched to a gene. CDR3 DNA sequence: TGTGCCAGCAGTTTAAAGGGACAGGGGGTCTATGGCTACACCTTC. Translation: CASSLKGQGVYGYTF.

The V gene is TRBV24-1, the J gene TRBJ2-1; D not certain. From germline, CDR1 is KGHDR and CDR2 SFDVKD. The V gene lost 5 bases and the J gene lost 8 bases, with 15 bases spanning the gap. CDR3 length equals 14 residues. CDR3 nucleotides: TGTGCCACCAGTGGAAACGGACCTGCCGATGAGCAGTTCTTC. Translating gives CATSGNGPADEQFF.

The chain links TRBV19 to TRBJ1-1, with no clear D. Trimming pared 9 bases from V and 1 base from J, leaving 6 bases between. Germline CDR1 reads LNHDA; CDR2 reads SQIVND (reference sequence). There are 11 residues in the CDR3. The CDR3 sequence: CASQRNTEAFF. The CDR3 DNA is TGTGCCAGCCAGAGGAACACTGAAGCTTTCTTT.